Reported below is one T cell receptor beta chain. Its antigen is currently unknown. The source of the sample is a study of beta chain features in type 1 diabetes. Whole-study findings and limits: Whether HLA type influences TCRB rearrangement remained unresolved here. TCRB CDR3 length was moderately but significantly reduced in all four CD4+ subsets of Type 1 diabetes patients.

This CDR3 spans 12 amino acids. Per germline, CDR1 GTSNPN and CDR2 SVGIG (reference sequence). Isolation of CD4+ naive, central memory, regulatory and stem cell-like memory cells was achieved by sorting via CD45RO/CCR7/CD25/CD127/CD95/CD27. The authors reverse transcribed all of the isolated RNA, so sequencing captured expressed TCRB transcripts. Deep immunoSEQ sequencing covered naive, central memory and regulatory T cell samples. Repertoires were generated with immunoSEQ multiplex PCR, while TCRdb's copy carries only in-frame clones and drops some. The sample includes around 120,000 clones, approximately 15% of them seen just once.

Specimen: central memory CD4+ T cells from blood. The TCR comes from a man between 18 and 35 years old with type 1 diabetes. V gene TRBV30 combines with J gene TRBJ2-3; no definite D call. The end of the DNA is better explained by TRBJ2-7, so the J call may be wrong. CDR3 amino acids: CAWSVGEYEQYF. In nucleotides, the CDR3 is TGTGCCTGGAGTGTCGGAGAGTACGAGCAGTACTTC.